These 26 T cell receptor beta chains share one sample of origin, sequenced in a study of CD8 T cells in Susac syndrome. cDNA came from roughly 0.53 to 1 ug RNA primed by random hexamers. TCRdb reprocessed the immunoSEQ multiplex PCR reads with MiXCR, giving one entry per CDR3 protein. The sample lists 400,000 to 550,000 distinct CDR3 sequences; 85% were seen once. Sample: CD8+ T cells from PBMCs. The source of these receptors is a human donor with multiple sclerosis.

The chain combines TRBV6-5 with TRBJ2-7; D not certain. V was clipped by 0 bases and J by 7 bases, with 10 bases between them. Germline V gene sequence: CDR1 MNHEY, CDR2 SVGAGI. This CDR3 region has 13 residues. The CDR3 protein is CASSYSNLREQYF. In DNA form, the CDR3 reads TGTGCCAGCAGTTACTCGAATCTAAGGGAGCAGTACTTC.

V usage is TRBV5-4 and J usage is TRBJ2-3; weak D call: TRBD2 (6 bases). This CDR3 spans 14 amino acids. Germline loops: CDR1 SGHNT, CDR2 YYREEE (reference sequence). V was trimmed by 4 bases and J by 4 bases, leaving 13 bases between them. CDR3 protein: CASSLPGTSDTQYF. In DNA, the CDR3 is TGTGCCAGCAGCCTGCCTGGGACTTCAGATACGCAGTATTTT.

CDR3 sequence: CAISETGLYTGELFF. The DNA of the CDR3 is TGTGCCATCAGTGAGACAGGGCTGTACACCGGGGAGCTGTTTTTT. The genes are TRBV10-3 and TRBJ2-2; a weak D match, TRBD1 (6 bases). V lost 2 bases and J 3 bases, leaving 10 bases between the germline ends. The V gene's germline CDR1 is ENHRY and CDR2 SYGVKD. CDR3 size: 15 residues.

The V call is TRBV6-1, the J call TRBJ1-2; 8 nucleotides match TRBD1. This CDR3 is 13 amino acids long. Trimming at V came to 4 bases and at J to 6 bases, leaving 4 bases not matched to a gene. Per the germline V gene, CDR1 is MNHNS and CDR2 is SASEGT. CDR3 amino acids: CASSVTRGHGYTF. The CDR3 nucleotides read TGTGCCAGCAGTGTCACCAGGGGGCATGGCTACACCTTC.

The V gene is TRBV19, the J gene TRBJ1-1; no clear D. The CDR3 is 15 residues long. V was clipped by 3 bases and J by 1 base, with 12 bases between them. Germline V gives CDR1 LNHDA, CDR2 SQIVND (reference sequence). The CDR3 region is CASSISGGGNTEAFF. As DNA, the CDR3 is TGTGCCAGTAGTATCTCAGGAGGTGGGAACACTGAAGCTTTCTTT.

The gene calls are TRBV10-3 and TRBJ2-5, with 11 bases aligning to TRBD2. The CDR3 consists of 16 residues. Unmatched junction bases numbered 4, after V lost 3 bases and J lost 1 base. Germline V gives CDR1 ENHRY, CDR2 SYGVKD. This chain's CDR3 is CAISDRGLAVQETQYF. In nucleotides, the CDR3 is TGTGCCATCAGTGATCGGGGACTAGCGGTCCAAGAGACCCAGTACTTC.

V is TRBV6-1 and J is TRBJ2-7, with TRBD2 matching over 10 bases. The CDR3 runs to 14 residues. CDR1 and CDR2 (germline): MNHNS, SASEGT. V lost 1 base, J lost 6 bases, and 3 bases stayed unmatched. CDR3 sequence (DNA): TGTGCCAGCAGTGAAGACGGACTAGCGGTCGAGCAGTACTTC. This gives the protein CASSEDGLAVEQYF.

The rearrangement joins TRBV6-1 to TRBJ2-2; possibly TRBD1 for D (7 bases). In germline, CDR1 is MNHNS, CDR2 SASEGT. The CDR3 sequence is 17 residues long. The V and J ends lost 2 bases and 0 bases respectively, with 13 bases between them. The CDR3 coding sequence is TGTGCCAGCAGTGAACAGGGGGGCGGCCCGAACACCGGGGAGCTGTTTTTT. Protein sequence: CASSEQGGGPNTGELFF.

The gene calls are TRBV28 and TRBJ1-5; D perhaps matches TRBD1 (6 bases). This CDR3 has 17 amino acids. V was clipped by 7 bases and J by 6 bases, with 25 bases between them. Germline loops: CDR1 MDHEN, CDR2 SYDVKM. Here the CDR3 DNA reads TGTGCCAGCACCCAATCCAGGGGCCACGTACGTATTCAGCCCCAGCATTTT. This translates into CASTQSRGHVRIQPQHF.

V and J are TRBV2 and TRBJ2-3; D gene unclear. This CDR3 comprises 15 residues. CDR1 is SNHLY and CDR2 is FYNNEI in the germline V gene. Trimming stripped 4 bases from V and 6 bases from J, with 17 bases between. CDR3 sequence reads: CASSGAGSDWDTQYF. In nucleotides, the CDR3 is TGTGCCAGCAGTGGGGCAGGTTCGGATTGGGATACGCAGTATTTT.

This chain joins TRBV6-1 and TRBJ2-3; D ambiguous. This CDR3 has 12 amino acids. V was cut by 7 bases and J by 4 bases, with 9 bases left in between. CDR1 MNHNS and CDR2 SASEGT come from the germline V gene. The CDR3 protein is CASNDFADTQYF. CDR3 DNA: TGTGCCAGCAATGACTTCGCAGATACGCAGTATTTT.

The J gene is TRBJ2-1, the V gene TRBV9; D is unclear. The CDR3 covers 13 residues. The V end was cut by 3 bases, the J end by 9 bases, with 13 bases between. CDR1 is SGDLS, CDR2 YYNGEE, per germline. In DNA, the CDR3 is TGTGCCAGCAGCGCGCCCCCGGCCAGTGAGCAGTTCTTC. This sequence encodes CASSAPPASEQFF.

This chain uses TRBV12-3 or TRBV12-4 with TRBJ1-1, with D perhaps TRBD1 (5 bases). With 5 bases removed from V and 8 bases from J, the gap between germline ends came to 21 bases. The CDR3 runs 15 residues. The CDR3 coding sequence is TGTGCCAGCAGTCCCAGCAGGGTAGTGTTCTGGGAAGCTTTCTTT. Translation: CASSPSRVVFWEAFF.

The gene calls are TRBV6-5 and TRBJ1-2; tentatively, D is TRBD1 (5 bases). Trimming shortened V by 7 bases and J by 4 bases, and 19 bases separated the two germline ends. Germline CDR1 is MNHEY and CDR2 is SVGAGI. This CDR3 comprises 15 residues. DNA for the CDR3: TGTGCCAGCATTAAAAGGGACCGATTTGGCTATGGCTACACCTTC. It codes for CASIKRDRFGYGYTF.

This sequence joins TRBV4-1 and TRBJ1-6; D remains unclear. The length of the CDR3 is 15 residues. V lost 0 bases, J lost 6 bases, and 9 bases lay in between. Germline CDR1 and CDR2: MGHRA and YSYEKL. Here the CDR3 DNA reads TGCGCCAGCAGCCAAGAGGAGGGCGGTAATTCACCCCTCCACTTT. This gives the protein CASSQEEGGNSPLHF.

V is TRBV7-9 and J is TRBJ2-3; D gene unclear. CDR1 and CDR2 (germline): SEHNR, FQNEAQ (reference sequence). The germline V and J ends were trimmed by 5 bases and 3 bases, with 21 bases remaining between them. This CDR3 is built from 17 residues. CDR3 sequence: CASSTRTLLEVTDTQYF. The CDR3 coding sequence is TGTGCCAGCAGCACCCGGACCTTACTGGAAGTGACAGATACGCAGTATTTT.

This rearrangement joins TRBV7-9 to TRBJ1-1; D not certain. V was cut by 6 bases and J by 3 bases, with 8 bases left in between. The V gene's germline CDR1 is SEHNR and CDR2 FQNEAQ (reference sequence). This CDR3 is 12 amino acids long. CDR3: CASRPFDTEAFF. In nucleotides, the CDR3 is TGTGCCAGCAGACCTTTCGACACTGAAGCTTTCTTT.

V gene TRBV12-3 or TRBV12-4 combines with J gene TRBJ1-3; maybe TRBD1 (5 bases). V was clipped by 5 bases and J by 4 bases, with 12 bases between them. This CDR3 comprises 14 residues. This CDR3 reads CASSGDGDGNTIYF. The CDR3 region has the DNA TGTGCCAGCAGTGGGGACGGGGACGGAAACACCATATATTTT.

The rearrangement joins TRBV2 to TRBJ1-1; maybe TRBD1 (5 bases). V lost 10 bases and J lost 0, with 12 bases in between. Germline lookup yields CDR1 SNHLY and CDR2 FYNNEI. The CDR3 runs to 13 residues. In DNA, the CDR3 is TGTGCCAACCCGGGACGGGTGAACACTGAAGCTTTCTTT. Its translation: CANPGRVNTEAFF.

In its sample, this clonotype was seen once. For the CDR3, the DNA is TGTGCCAGCAAGGTGACATTAATGGGGAATCAGCCCCAGCATTTT. Protein: CASKVTLMGNQPQHF. The rearrangement joins TRBV27 to TRBJ1-5; D is ambiguous. Germline CDR1 MNHEY, CDR2 SMNVEV (reference sequence). The CDR3 contains 15 residues. Trimming took off 7 bases at V and 4 bases at J, with 17 bases between the two ends.

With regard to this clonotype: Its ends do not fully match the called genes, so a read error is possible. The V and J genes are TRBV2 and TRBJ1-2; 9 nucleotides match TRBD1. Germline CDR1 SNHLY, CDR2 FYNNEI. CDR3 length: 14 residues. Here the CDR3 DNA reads TGTGCCGGCAGTTCCACAGGGGGCGGCTATGGCTACACCTTC. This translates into CAGSSTGGGYGYTF. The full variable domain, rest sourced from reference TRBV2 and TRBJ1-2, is EPEVTQTPSHQVTQMGQEVILRCVPISNHLYFYWYRQILGQKVEFLVSFYNNEISEKSEIFDDQFSVERPDGSNFTLKIRSTKLEDSAMYFCAGSSTGGGYGYTFGSGTRLTVV.

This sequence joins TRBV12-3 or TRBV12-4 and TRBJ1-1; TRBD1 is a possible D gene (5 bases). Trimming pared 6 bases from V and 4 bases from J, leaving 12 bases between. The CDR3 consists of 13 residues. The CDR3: CASSPGMGTEAFF. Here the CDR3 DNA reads TGTGCCAGCAGCCCAGGGATGGGCACTGAAGCTTTCTTT.

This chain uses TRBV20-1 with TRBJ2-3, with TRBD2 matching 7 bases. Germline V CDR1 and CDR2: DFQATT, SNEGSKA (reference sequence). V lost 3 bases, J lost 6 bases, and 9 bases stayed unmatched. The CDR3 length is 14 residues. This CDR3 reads CSASLAGVSDTQYF. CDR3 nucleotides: TGCAGTGCTAGTCTCGCGGGGGTTTCTGATACGCAGTATTTT.

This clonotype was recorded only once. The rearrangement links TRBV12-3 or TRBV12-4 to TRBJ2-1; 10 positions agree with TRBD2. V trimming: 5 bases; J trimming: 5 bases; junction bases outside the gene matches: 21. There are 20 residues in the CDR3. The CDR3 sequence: CASSPAGTSEEGGSHNEQFF. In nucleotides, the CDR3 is TGTGCCAGCAGTCCGGCCGGGACTAGCGAGGAAGGGGGGTCCCACAATGAGCAGTTCTTC.

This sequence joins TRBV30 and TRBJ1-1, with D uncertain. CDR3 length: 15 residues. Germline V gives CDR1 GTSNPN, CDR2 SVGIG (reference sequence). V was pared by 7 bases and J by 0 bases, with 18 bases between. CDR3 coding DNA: TGTGCCTACAGAGAGCCCCCGCTATTGAACACTGAAGCTTTCTTT. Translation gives CAYREPPLLNTEAFF. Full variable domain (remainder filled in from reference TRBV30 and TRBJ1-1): SQTIHQWPATLVQPVGSPLSLECTVEGTSNPNLYWYRQAAGRGLQLLFYSVGIGQISSEVPQNLSASRPQDRQFILSSKKLLLSDSGFYLCAYREPPLLNTEAFFGQGTRLTVV.

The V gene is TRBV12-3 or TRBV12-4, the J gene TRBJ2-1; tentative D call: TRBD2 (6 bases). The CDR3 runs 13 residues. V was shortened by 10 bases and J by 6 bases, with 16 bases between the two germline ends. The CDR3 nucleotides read TGTGCCACTCAGGGACTGGGGCCCAATGAGCAGTTCTTC. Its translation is CATQGLGPNEQFF.